These T cell receptor beta chains were read from a single sample in a study of beta chain features in type 1 diabetes. Clones were read by immunoSEQ multiplex PCR, and TCRdb kept only the in-frame ones, dropping some. The sample lists 300,000 to 450,000 clones, about 20% seen once, with about 0.045% in the top ten. What was sequenced was naive CD4+ T cells from blood. These receptors all stem from a young woman in good health. The CDR3 runs from the conserved cysteine through the conserved F or W. A D gene is named only where the DNA matches it firmly. Size values are once, few and many counts, or a class for expanded clones, and some rows have none.

size: few; V: TRBV27; J: TRBJ2-7; D: TRBD1; CDR3: CASRHPGQNYEQYF; DNA: TGTGCCAGCCGACACCCGGGACAGAACTACGAGCAGTACTTC
size: NA; V: TRBV30; J: TRBJ2-2; D: TRBD2; CDR3: CAWSGLAINTGELFF; DNA: TGTGCCTGGTCCGGACTAGCGATTAACACCGGGGAGCTGTTTTTT
size: NA; V: TRBV13; J: TRBJ1-2; D: NA; CDR3: CASSPSTGIHYGYTF; DNA: TGTGCCAGCAGTCCTTCAACGGGGATTCACTATGGCTACACCTTC
size: NA; V: TRBV7-9; J: TRBJ2-7; D: TRBD2; CDR3: CASSFRGGDSEQYF; DNA: TGTGCCAGCAGCTTTCGGGGGGGTGACTCCGAGCAGTACTTC
size: NA; V: TRBV18; J: TRBJ2-7; D: NA; CDR3: CASSPWDLPEQYF; DNA: TGTGCCAGCTCACCCTGGGACTTACCCGAGCAGTACTTC
size: few; V: TRBV29-1; J: TRBJ1-1; D: NA; CDR3: CSVTPSPGMNTEAFF; DNA: TGCAGCGTGACCCCTTCCCCAGGCATGAACACTGAAGCTTTCTTT
size: few; V: TRBV25-1; J: TRBJ2-3; D: NA; CDR3: CASSEIERARHTQYF; DNA: TGTGCCAGCAGTGAAATAGAGCGGGCCCGACATACGCAGTATTTT
size: once; V: TRBV4-1; J: TRBJ2-7; D: TRBD2; CDR3: CASSHRTSGGSYEQYF; DNA: TGCGCCAGCAGCCACCGGACTAGCGGGGGATCCTACGAGCAGTACTTC
size: NA; V: TRBV23-1; J: TRBJ2-7; D: TRBD1; CDR3: CASSQDRELRKQYF; DNA: TGCGCCAGCAGTCAAGACAGGGAGCTTCGCAAGCAGTACTTC
size: NA; V: TRBV6-6; J: TRBJ1-1; D: NA; CDR3: CASSPSASGGHTEAFF; DNA: TGTGCCAGCAGCCCGAGCGCATCCGGGGGGCACACTGAAGCTTTCTTT
size: NA; V: TRBV29-1; J: TRBJ1-1; D: NA; CDR3: CSVAEWTEAFF; DNA: TGCAGCGTCGCTGAGTGGACTGAAGCTTTCTTT
size: few; V: TRBV7-9; J: TRBJ1-1; D: TRBD1; CDR3: CASSLGTGAHTEAFF; DNA: TGTGCCAGCAGCTTGGGGACAGGGGCTCACACTGAAGCTTTCTTT
size: few; V: TRBV7-9; J: TRBJ2-3; D: TRBD1; CDR3: CASSSAWTGSTDTQYF; DNA: TGTGCCAGCAGCTCAGCCTGGACAGGAAGCACAGATACGCAGTATTTT
size: NA; V: TRBV10-3; J: TRBJ2-3; D: NA; CDR3: CAISEAGSTDTQYF; DNA: TGTGCCATCAGTGAGGCGGGGAGCACAGATACGCAGTATTTT
size: few; V: TRBV5-6; J: TRBJ2-7; D: TRBD2; CDR3: CASSSGLATGEQYF; DNA: TGTGCCAGCAGCTCGGGACTAGCGACGGGCGAGCAGTACTTC
size: NA; V: TRBV10-3; J: TRBJ2-4; D: NA; CDR3: CAISREGAKNIQYF; DNA: TGTGCCATCAGCAGGGAAGGAGCCAAAAACATTCAGTACTTC
size: NA; V: TRBV5-1; J: TRBJ2-1; D: NA; CDR3: CASSLRDEQFF; DNA: TGCGCCAGCAGCCTACGAGATGAGCAGTTCTTC
size: NA; V: TRBV5-6; J: TRBJ2-3; D: TRBD1; CDR3: CASSTGEIVTQYF; DNA: TGTGCCAGCAGCACAGGGGAAATCGTTACGCAGTATTTT
size: NA; V: TRBV7-2; J: TRBJ2-5; D: TRBD2; CDR3: CASSLLAGDQETQYF; DNA: TGTGCCAGCAGCTTATTAGCGGGCGACCAAGAGACCCAGTACTTC
size: few; V: TRBV7-6; J: TRBJ1-5; D: NA; CDR3: CASSSNQGQPQHF; DNA: TGTGCCAGCAGCTCCAACCAGGGACAGCCCCAGCATTTT
size: few; V: TRBV5-1; J: TRBJ2-1; D: NA; CDR3: CASSFAGNNEQFF; DNA: TGCGCCAGCAGCTTTGCGGGAAACAATGAGCAGTTCTTC
size: NA; V: TRBV18; J: TRBJ1-1; D: TRBD1; CDR3: CASSPQTGLDTEAFF; DNA: TGTGCCAGCTCACCCCAGACAGGGCTGGACACTGAAGCTTTCTTT
size: NA; V: TRBV30; J: TRBJ1-1; D: NA; CDR3: CAWSVSGGNTEAFF; DNA: TGTGCCTGGAGTGTAAGCGGTGGGAACACTGAAGCTTTCTTT
size: few; V: TRBV5-4; J: TRBJ2-1; D: NA; CDR3: CASSLGGSTYNEQFF; DNA: TGTGCCAGCAGCTTGGGTGGGAGCACCTACAATGAGCAGTTCTTC
size: few; V: TRBV23-1; J: TRBJ2-7; D: TRBD1; CDR3: CASSLQGKGYEQYF; DNA: TGCGCCAGCAGTCTACAGGGGAAGGGCTACGAGCAGTACTTC
size: NA; V: TRBV30; J: TRBJ1-5; D: TRBD1; CDR3: CAWSVGTGGRNQPQHF; DNA: TGTGCCTGGAGTGTTGGGACAGGGGGCCGCAATCAGCCCCAGCATTTT
size: NA; V: TRBV5-1; J: TRBJ1-1; D: NA; CDR3: CASSLDRMGTEAFF; DNA: TGCGCCAGCAGCTTGGACAGGATGGGCACTGAAGCTTTCTTT
size: few; V: TRBV6-5; J: TRBJ1-1; D: TRBD1; CDR3: CASSAGTGGNTEAFF; DNA: TGTGCCAGCAGTGCCGGGACAGGGGGCAACACTGAAGCTTTCTTT
size: NA; V: TRBV5-1; J: TRBJ2-7; D: NA; CDR3: CARSTARQYF; DNA: TGCGCCAGGTCGACAGCTCGGCAGTACTTC
size: NA; V: TRBV5-1; J: TRBJ1-2; D: TRBD1; CDR3: CASSLAGTGDYGYTF; DNA: TGCGCCAGCAGCTTGGCCGGGACAGGGGACTATGGCTACACCTTC
size: NA; V: TRBV7-6; J: TRBJ2-5; D: NA; CDR3: CASSFGETQYF; DNA: TGTGCCAGCAGCTTCGGGGAGACCCAGTACTTC
size: NA; V: TRBV7-7; J: TRBJ2-1; D: TRBD1; CDR3: CASSLTGLGDNEQFF; DNA: TGTGCTAGCAGCCTGACAGGGTTAGGGGACAATGAGCAGTTCTTC
size: NA; V: TRBV11-3; J: TRBJ1-1; D: NA; CDR3: CASSSRGSGTEAFF; DNA: TGTGCCAGCAGCTCCCGAGGTAGTGGCACCGAAGCTTTCTTT
size: few; V: TRBV6-1; J: TRBJ1-1; D: NA; CDR3: CASRGVMNTEAFF; DNA: TGTGCCAGCAGGGGAGTCATGAACACTGAAGCTTTCTTT
size: few; V: TRBV7-8; J: TRBJ2-7; D: TRBD1; CDR3: CASSLDRGGEQYF; DNA: TGTGCCAGCAGCTTGGACAGGGGTGGCGAGCAGTACTTC
size: NA; V: TRBV14; J: TRBJ2-1; D: NA; CDR3: CASSQVPIYSSYNEQFF; DNA: TGTGCCAGCAGCCAAGTACCCATATATAGCTCCTACAATGAGCAGTTCTTC
size: NA; V: TRBV30; J: TRBJ1-1; D: NA; CDR3: CAWSVPGTDTEAFF; DNA: TGTGCCTGGAGTGTACCGGGGACTGACACTGAAGCTTTCTTT
size: NA; V: TRBV6-5; J: TRBJ2-6; D: NA; CDR3: CASSSRGAGANVLTF; DNA: TGTGCCAGCAGCTCAAGGGGTGCTGGGGCCAACGTCCTGACTTTC